Detailed here is one T cell receptor beta chain. There are many counts of this clonotype. The antigen it binds to is not known. Base-call qualities are not available, and no considerably larger clone is one nucleotide away. Ficoll-Paque density gradient centrifugation was used to isolate PBMCs. The CDR3, from cysteine to phenylalanine, totals 13 residues. Of the read, only the CDR3 DNA is kept; its 39 bases are in frame from base 1. CDR1 is given as SGHRS and CDR2 as YFSETQ, both from the germline V gene. V and J are truncated by 0 bases and 3 bases respectively, leaving an intervening sequence of 7 bases. The data were produced on an Illumina NovaSeq 6000. TCRalpha and TCRbeta cDNA libraries were constructed by 5'RACE with constant-segment primers, with sample barcodes and unique molecular identifiers being introduced. RNA was extracted from every sample with Trizol reagent. The libraries were amplified in two PCR steps, and the second step added a second sample barcode and Illumina TruSeq adapters. The libraries were sequenced on an Illumina NovaSeq using 2 x 150 bp paired-end reads. The authors' analysis ran thus. Demultiplexing of reads and collapsing into UMI-guided consensus sequences were performed with migec v1.2.7. Using mixcr v2.1.11, UMI consensuses were aligned to TRA and TRB V and J templates and then assembled into clonotypes. A clonotype was counted as expanded or contracted only if both edgeR and NoisET called the change significant, with noise models trained on biological replicates. For edgeR calls, a false discovery rate-adjusted p below 0.01 and a log2 fold-change threshold of 1 were applied. PCA with hierarchical clustering of max-normalized trajectories of the 1000 most abundant clonotypes was used as exploratory dynamics analysis. Each responding clone was given a CD4 or CD8 phenotype based on the CD4+ and CD8+ repertoires, which had been sequenced separately. The raw public data were reprocessed by TCRdb itself: fastp quality trimming at Q25, MiXCR clonotype calling, in-frame beta chains only. Rows merge per CDR3 protein into single entries with the most common DNA and genes. These V and J calls are TCRdb output, not the study's own analysis. This sample comprises 450,000 to 650,000 distinct CDR3 sequences, around 20% of them detected only once. The top ten hold approximately 12% of the sample.

The data belong to a study of T-cell memory formation after mild COVID-19 listed by TCRdb under 2021. With regard to the full study: Most TCR sequence clusters were specific to one of the two donors. In a couple of donors, T-cell clones that expanded and contracted after mild COVID-19 were tracked by sequencing TCRalpha and TCRbeta repertoires over time. The cohort was made up of two young adult volunteers, one female and one male, who were previously healthy.

What the study reported, not specific to this receptor: The study covered only a couple of mild cases, and larger cohorts including severe cases with pre-infection samples were considered necessary. Contracting CD4+ clones were found mainly in CM and EM memory subsets, while CD8+ clones were enriched in EMRA. Balanced CD4/CD8 phenotypes were observed for clones contracting from day 15 to 85, whereas a bias towards CD4+ was observed for a second wave of clones expanding from day 15 to 37. SARS-CoV-2 specificity of the second-wave clones peaking on day 37 was not confirmed. Some responding clones were found in pre-infection memory, which suggests that pre-existing cross-reactive memory T cells took part in the SARS-CoV-2 response.

The V and J segments used are TRBV5-1 and TRBJ2-7; too little of a D gene remains to name it. The clonotype was recovered from an adult woman who had mild COVID-19 (a few samples of this study predate the infection). The sample titles of this study are shuffled in the database, so cell type and time point are left out; the donor was told from shared clones. The sequencing input was PBMCs or a T cell subset sorted from them (not recorded which). Read as DNA, the sequence is TGCGCCAGCAGCTTGGACTTGAACTACGAGCAGTACTTC. It is translated as CASSLDLNYEQYF. With all but the CDR3 taken from the reference TRBV5-1 and TRBJ2-7 genes, the full variable domain is: KAGVTQTPRYLIKTRGQQVTLSCSPISGHRSVSWYQQTPGQGLQFLFEYFSETQRNKGNFPGRFSGRQFSNSRSEMNVSTLELGDSALYLCASSLDLNYEQYFGPGTRLTVT.